This T cell receptor beta chain was sequenced for a study of cytomegalovirus exposure and HLA in healthy donors. Looking at the study overall: An analysis done earlier identified more than 100 million unique TCR beta sequences from about 179 million T cells. Study-wide points: Later analysis associated a missense DCLRE1C variant with TCR beta V- and J-gene trimming.

The PCR used 60 Vbeta and 13 Jbeta primers. Some clones are missing from TCRdb's copy, which holds only in-frame ones; the method was immunoSEQ multiplex PCR. This sample has about 68,000 clones, with 75% to 85% found just once. This CDR3 comprises 14 residues. V lost 6 bases, J lost 3 bases, and 13 bases lay in between. Per germline, CDR1 SNHLY and CDR2 FYNNEI. Turning to this clone: No antigen is known for it.

Specimen: PBMCs. The receptor's source is a human donor in good health. The chain recombines TRBV2 with TRBJ2-3; TRBD1 is a possible D gene (5 bases). DNA for the CDR3: TGTGCCAGCAGCGCAGGGCCCCCGACAGATACGCAGTATTTT. It is translated as CASSAGPPTDTQYF.